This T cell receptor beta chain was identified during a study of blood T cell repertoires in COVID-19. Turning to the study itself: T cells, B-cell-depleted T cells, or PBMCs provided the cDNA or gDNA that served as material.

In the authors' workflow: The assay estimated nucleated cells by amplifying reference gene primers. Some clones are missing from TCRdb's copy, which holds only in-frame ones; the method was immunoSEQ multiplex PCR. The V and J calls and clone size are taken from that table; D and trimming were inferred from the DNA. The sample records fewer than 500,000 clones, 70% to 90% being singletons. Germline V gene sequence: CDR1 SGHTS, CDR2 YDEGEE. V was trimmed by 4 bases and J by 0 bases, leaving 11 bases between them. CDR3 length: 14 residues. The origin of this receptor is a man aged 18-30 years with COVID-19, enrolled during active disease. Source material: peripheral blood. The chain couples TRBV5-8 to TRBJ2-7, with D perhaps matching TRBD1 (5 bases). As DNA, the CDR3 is TGTGCCAGCAGCACAGGACCGAGCTCCTACGAGCAGTACTTC. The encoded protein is CASSTGPSSYEQYF.